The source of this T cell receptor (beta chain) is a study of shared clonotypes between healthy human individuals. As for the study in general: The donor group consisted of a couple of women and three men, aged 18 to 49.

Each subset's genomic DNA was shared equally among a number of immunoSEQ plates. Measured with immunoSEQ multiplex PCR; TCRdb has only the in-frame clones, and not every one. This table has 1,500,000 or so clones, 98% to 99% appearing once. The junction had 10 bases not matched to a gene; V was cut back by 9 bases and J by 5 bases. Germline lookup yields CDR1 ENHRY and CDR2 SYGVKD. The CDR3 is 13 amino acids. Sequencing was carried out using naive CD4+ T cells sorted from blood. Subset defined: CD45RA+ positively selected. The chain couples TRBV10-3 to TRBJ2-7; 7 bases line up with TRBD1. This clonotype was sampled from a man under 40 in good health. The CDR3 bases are TGTGCCATAAAGGGGGCTAATTCCAACGAGCAGTACTTC. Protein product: CAIKGANSNEQYF.